Listed below are T cell receptor beta chains from one sample, sequenced in a study of T cell repertoires in ileal Crohn's disease. Some clones are missing from TCRdb's copy, which holds only in-frame ones; the method was immunoSEQ multiplex PCR. The sample consists of 15,000 to 20,000 clones, 85% to 95% of them appearing once. Sequencing was done on a sample of ileal tissue. Every receptor here comes from an adult with Crohn's disease. Both conserved end residues are part of each CDR3. Each record gives: clone size, D gene, V gene, J gene, CDR3 protein, CDR3 DNA. The D gene is left open where the match is weak. Clone sizes are given selectively: once, few, many, or a class where the clone is expanded.

NA	TRBD1	TRBV19	TRBJ1-2	CASSIGTGGGYTF	TGTGCCAGTAGTATAGGGACAGGGGGCGGCTACACCTTC
NA	TRBD1	TRBV6-4	TRBJ1-1	CASSENRQGTTFF	TGTGCCAGCAGTGAAAATCGACAGGGTACAACTTTCTTT
NA	TRBD2	TRBV10-3	TRBJ2-2	CAITRGGAEETGELFF	TGTGCCATCACCCGGGGGGGGGCTGAGGAAACCGGGGAGCTGTTTTTT
once	NA	TRBV29-1	TRBJ2-3	CSVPVGGAFTDTQYF	TGCAGCGTTCCGGTGGGGGGGGCCTTCACAGATACGCAGTATTTT
NA	TRBD1	TRBV29-1	TRBJ2-2	CSAGQGTAGELFF	TGCAGCGCAGGACAGGGAACGGCCGGGGAGCTGTTTTTT
NA	NA	TRBV7-8	TRBJ1-5	CASSRSGGKSNQPQHF	TGTGCCAGCAGCCGAAGTGGGGGGAAGAGCAATCAGCCCCAGCATTTT
NA	TRBD2	TRBV5-4	TRBJ2-2	CASSLELAGVGELFF	TGTGCCAGCAGCTTGGAGCTAGCGGGAGTCGGGGAGCTGTTTTTT
NA	TRBD1	TRBV19	TRBJ2-3	CASSSPLTGGGSDTQYF	TGTGCCAGTAGCTCCCCTCTGACAGGGGGCGGGTCAGATACGCAGTATTTT
NA	NA	TRBV19	TRBJ2-7	CASSWTATYEQYF	TGTGCCAGTAGTTGGACAGCAACCTACGAGCAGTACTTC
NA	NA	TRBV7-9	TRBJ2-5	CASSLSLIEETQYF	TGTGCCAGCAGCTTAAGCTTAATAGAAGAGACCCAGTACTTC
NA	NA	TRBV7-2	TRBJ1-1	CASRRTVNTEAFF	TGTGCCAGCAGGCGGACAGTTAACACTGAAGCTTTCTTT
NA	NA	TRBV10-3	TRBJ1-6	CAISEGRGVDNSPLHF	TGTGCCATCAGTGAAGGCAGGGGAGTAGATAATTCACCCCTCCACTTT
NA	NA	TRBV30	TRBJ1-3	CAWSVWGMGNSGNTIYF	TGTGCCTGGAGTGTATGGGGCATGGGTAATTCTGGAAACACCATATATTTT
NA	NA	TRBV5-1	TRBJ1-6	CASSQEASSYNSPLHF	TGCGCCAGCAGCCAGGAGGCGAGCTCCTATAATTCACCCCTCCACTTT
NA	TRBD1	TRBV2	TRBJ2-7	CASSRDRNEQYF	TGTGCCAGCAGTAGGGACAGAAACGAGCAGTACTTC
NA	TRBD1	TRBV5-8	TRBJ2-5	CASSFRTGQETQYF	TGTGCCAGCAGCTTCCGGACAGGCCAAGAGACCCAGTACTTC
NA	TRBD2	TRBV7-6	TRBJ2-3	CASSLEPVGSGGPWDTQYF	TGTGCCAGCAGCTTAGAGCCGGTTGGTAGCGGGGGGCCCTGGGATACGCAGTATTTT
NA	TRBD1	TRBV9	TRBJ1-6	CASSAGQGDNSPLHF	TGTGCCAGCAGCGCCGGACAGGGCGATAATTCACCCCTCCACTTT
NA	TRBD2	TRBV6-1	TRBJ2-4	CASSESGGGTNIQYF	TGTGCCAGCAGTGAAAGTGGCGGGGGGACCAACATTCAGTACTTC
NA	TRBD1	TRBV15	TRBJ2-5	CATSRASPGTVQETQYF	TGTGCCACCAGCAGAGCCTCTCCCGGGACAGTTCAAGAGACCCAGTACTTC
NA	NA	TRBV7-3	TRBJ1-2	CASSPSGKGNYGYTF	TGTGCCAGCAGCCCCAGCGGGAAGGGTAACTATGGCTACACCTTC
NA	NA	TRBV7-2	TRBJ2-5	CASSFNRGRMETQYF	TGTGCCAGCAGCTTTAACAGAGGGAGGATGGAGACCCAGTACTTC
few	TRBD1	TRBV5-4	TRBJ2-3	CASRKGTASTDTQYF	TGTGCCAGCAGAAAAGGGACAGCGAGCACAGATACGCAGTATTTT
NA	TRBD1	TRBV9	TRBJ1-2	CASSGGTGGNYGYTF	TGTGCCAGCAGCGGGGGAACAGGGGGCAACTATGGCTACACCTTC
NA	NA	TRBV11-2	TRBJ1-1	CASSSIGLRTEAFF	TGTGCCAGCAGCTCGATCGGTTTGAGGACTGAAGCTTTCTTT
NA	NA	TRBV12-2	TRBJ2-5	CASRSPRPFQETQYF	TGTGCAAGTCGCTCCCCCAGGCCTTTCCAAGAGACCCAGTACTTC
NA	NA	TRBV11-2	TRBJ2-4	CASSLEGAYQNIQYF	TGTGCCAGCAGCTTAGAAGGGGCCTACCAAAACATTCAGTACTTC
NA	NA	TRBV18	TRBJ1-2	CASSPVTTINYGYTF	TGTGCCAGCTCACCAGTAACTACTATAAACTATGGCTACACCTTC
NA	NA	TRBV5-6	TRBJ2-7	CASSLNGVNSYEQYF	TGTGCCAGCAGCTTAAACGGGGTGAACTCCTACGAGCAGTACTTC